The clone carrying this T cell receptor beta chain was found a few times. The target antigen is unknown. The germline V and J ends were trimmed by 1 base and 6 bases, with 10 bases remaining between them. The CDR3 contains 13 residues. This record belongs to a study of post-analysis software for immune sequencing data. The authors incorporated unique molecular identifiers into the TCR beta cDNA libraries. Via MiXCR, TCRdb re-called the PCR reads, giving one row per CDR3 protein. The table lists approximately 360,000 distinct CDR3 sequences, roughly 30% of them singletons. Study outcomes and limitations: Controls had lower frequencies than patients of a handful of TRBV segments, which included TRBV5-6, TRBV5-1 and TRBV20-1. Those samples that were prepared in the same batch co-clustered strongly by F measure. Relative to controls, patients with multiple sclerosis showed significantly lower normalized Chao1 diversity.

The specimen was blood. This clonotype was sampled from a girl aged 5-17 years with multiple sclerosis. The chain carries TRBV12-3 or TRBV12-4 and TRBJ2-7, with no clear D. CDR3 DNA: TGTGCCAGCAGTTTAGGCCTCTCTCCCGAGCAGTACTTC. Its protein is CASSLGLSPEQYF.